The present entry profiles one T cell receptor (beta chain) with its context. What antigen it recognizes has not been identified. No quality values exist for individual bases; no much larger clone is one base distant. The immunoSEQ hsTCRB v3.0 assay was used at survey level resolution for TRB variable region sequencing. The targeted TRB sequencing depth was 40,000-50,000 T-cell genomes per sample. Pooled TRB libraries were sequenced on an Illumina MiSeq with a v3 150-cycle kit. The paper's data handling went like this. Repertoire analysis was run in R within a reproducible Nextflow workflow that covered QC, data transformation and analysis. LymphoSeq2, an R package for exploring AIRR-Seq data, was used to implement the custom analyses. A few samples that produced fewer than 5000 total TRB sequences were removed, so 180 or so HIV repertoires were analyzed. Among the roughly 190 retained HIV repertoires, 55 to 65 were collected before ART initiation and some 130 were collected after ART initiation. Repertoires were downsampled to 5000 TRB nucleotide sequences, with summary statistics averaged over 100 downsampling iterations. TRB sequences were retained for analysis only if CDR3 regions of at least seven amino acids were present. Diversity was assessed using a clonality score derived from Shannon entropy and using the Gini coefficient. In the repertoire networks, any two of the top 5000 CDR3 amino acid sequences were linked whenever the two sequences differed by an edit distance of one. For TRB CDR3 amino acid sequences, GLIPH2 was used to predict antigen specificity groups and MHC restriction. CDR3 amino acid sequences were matched against VDJdb and McPAS-TCR to flag known CMV, EBV, HIV or tissue antigen associations. Pre-ART, post-ART and control groups were compared with Wilcoxon signed-rank tests and Holm-Bonferroni correction. The clones in this table, taken by TCRdb from immuneACCESS, are in-frame only. Not every clone is retained; where verified, under half of the shortfall comes from an unresolved V gene, and the cause of the rest is unknown. The V and J calls and clone size are taken from that table; D and trimming were inferred from the DNA. For this sample there are 15,000 to 20,000 clones; roughly 77% appear just once. Jointly, the top ten make up more than 7.5% of the sample.

The record originates from a study of long-term antiretroviral therapy in people with HIV (dated by TCRdb to the early 2020s). In terms of the full investigation: Collection of the earliest samples took place about a decade ahead of the 2015 WHO recommendation for immediate ART, at a time when ART was typically delayed until CD4 counts fell. This retrospective serial study examined whether starting ART and sustained HIV suppression were associated with changes in the composition and diversity of the TRB repertoire in peripheral blood. From 30 adults with confirmed HIV infection, the cohort provided over 150 cryopreserved PBMC samples, gathered serially across a mean of approximately six years (range 1-12). Of the approximately 28 participants with HIV, 10 to 11 were female. Test extractions of a monoclonal T-cell line alongside a few dozen polyclonal samples showed no cross-contamination during QIAcube processing.

Participants were included only if at least one PBMC sample before ART initiation and at least two post-ART samples were available. All participants with HIV were treated in the United States of America. Cryopreserved samples of 1-10 million PBMC were thawed and washed before DNA extraction. At the time of the earliest PBMC sample for each participant with HIV, ages ranged from roughly 23 to 60 years. PBMC samples from each participant spanned 1-4 timepoints before ART initiation and 2-8 timepoints after ART initiation, with a median of 7 samples. Serial HIV viral load, CD4+ T-cell count, ART history and demographic data were obtained for every participant. A Qiagen kit on a QIAcube was used to extract genomic DNA from unsorted PBMC, with samples processed in batches of 12. Broad study findings and their caveats: Expanded TRB clones identified before ART initiation dominated the repertoire across all time points, though the dominance fluctuated and decreased in many PLHIV after ART. Inferences about post-ART repertoire changes are limited because no data were available on ART adherence, viral resistance or therapy changes. Narrower CDR3 length ranges were observed in HIV repertoires than in controls, and an antigen-experienced repertoire with only a slight naive shift after ART was suggested by the network structure. Because pre-ART samples had limited cell numbers, profiling was done on unsorted PBMC rather than on sorted CD4+ and CD8+ T cells. Samples dated from about 2003 to 2018, and the ART regimens used may be less effective than current ones. A significant increase in TRB diversity was found to be associated with ART initiation, although TRB diversity was observed to remain significantly below that of transplant donor controls even after long-term ART. Because PBMC availability was limited, only the TCR beta chain was sequenced, with no alpha chain pairing.

The cysteine opens and the phenylalanine closes a CDR3 of 14 amino acids. Solely the CDR3 DNA is kept, with 42 bases framed from the first base. Deletion took 2 bases off V and 7 bases off J, with a span of 12 bases between the germline ends. According to the germline V gene, CDR1 reads SGHVS and CDR2 reads FNYEAQ. Material: unsorted PBMCs, obtained 0.3 years after starting antiretroviral therapy. This TCR was recovered from a man between 18 and 35 years old with HIV. This chain is built from TRBV7-6 and TRBJ1-5, with TRBD1 tentatively as D gene (5 bases match). The CDR3 region has the sequence CASSLYAGPQPQHF. The sequenced DNA: TGTGCCAGCAGCTTATATGCAGGGCCCCAGCCCCAGCATTTT.